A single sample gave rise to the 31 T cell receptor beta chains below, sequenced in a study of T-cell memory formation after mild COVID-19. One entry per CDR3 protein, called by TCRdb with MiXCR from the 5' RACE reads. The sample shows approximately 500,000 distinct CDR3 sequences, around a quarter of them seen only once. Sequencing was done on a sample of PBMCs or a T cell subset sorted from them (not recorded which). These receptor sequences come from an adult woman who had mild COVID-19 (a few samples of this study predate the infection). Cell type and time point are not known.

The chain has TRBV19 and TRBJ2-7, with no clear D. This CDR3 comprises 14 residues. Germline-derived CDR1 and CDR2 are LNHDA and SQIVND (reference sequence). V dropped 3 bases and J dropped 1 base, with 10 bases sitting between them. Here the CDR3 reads CASSIGLSSYEQYF. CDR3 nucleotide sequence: TGTGCCAGTAGTATTGGGCTCTCGTCCTACGAGCAGTACTTC.

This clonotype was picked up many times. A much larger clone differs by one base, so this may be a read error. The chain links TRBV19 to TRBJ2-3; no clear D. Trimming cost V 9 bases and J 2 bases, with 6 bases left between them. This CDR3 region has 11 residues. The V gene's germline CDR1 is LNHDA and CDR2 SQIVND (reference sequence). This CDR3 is CASSITDTQYF. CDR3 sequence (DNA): TGTGCCAGCAGCATCACAGATACGCAGTATTTT.

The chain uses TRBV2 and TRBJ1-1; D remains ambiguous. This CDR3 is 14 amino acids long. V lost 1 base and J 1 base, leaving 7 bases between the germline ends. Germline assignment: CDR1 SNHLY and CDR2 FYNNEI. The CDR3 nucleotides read TGTGCCAGCAGTGAAGGCCCGGGGAACACTGAAGCTTTCTTT. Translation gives CASSEGPGNTEAFF.

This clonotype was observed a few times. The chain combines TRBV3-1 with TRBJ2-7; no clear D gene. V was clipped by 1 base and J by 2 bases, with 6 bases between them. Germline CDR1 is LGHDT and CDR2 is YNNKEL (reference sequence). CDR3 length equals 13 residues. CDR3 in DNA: TGTGCCAGCAGCCAAGGAAGTACCTACGAGCAGTACTTC. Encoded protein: CASSQGSTYEQYF.

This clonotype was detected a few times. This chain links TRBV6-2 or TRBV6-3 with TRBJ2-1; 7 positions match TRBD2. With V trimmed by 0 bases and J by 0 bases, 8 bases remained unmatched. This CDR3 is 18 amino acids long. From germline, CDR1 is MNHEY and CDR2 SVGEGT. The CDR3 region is CASSYSITSAHSYNEQFF. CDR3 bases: TGTGCCAGCAGTTACTCTATAACTAGCGCCCACTCCTACAATGAGCAGTTCTTC.

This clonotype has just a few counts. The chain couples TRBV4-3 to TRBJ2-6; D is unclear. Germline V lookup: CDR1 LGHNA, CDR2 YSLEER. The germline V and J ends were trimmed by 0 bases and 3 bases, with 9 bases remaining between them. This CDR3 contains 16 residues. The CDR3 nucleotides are TGCGCCAGCAGCCAAGATCGCAGGCTTGGGGCCAACGTCCTGACTTTC. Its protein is CASSQDRRLGANVLTF.

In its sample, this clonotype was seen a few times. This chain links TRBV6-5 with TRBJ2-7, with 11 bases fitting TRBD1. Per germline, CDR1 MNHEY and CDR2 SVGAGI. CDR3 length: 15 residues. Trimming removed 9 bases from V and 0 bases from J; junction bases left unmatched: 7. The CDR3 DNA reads TGTGCCAGTAATCCCGGGACAGGGGGCTCCTACGAGCAGTACTTC. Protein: CASNPGTGGSYEQYF.

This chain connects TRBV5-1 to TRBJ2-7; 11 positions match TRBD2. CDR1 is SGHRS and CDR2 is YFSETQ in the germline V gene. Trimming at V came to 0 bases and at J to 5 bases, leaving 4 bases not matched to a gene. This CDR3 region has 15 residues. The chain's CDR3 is CASSLATSGRNEQYF. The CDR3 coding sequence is TGCGCCAGCAGCTTGGCAACTAGCGGGAGAAACGAGCAGTACTTC. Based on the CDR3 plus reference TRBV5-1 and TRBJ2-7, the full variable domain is KAGVTQTPRYLIKTRGQQVTLSCSPISGHRSVSWYQQTPGQGLQFLFEYFSETQRNKGNFPGRFSGRQFSNSRSEMNVSTLELGDSALYLCASSLATSGRNEQYFGPGTRLTVT.

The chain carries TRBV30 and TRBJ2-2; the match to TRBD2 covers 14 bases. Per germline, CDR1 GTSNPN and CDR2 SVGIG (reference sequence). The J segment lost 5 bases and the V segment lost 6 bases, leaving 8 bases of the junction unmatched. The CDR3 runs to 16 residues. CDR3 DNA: TGTGCCTGCAGGACTAGCGGGAGGCCGGAGACCGGGGAGCTGTTTTTT. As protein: CACRTSGRPETGELFF.

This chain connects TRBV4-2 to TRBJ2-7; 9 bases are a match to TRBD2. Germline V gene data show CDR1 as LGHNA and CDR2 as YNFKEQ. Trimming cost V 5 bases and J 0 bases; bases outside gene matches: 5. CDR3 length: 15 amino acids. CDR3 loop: CASSEAGGSSYEQYF. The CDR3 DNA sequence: TGTGCCAGCAGCGAAGCGGGAGGATCCTCCTACGAGCAGTACTTC.

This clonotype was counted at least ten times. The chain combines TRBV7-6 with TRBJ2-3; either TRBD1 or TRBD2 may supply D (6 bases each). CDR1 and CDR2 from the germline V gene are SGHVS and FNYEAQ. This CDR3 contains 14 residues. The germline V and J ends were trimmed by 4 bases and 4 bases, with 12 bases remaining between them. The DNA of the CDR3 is TGTGCCAGCAGCTCGAGAGGGGGGCCAGATACGCAGTATTTT. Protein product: CASSSRGGPDTQYF.

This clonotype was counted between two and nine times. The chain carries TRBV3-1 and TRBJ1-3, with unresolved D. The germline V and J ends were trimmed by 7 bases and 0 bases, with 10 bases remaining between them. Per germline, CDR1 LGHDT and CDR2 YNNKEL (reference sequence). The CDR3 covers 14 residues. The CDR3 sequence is CASINSGSGNTIYF. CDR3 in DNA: TGTGCCAGCATCAACTCAGGCTCTGGAAACACCATATATTTT. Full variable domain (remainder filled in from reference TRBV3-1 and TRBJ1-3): DTAVSQTPKYLVTQMGNDKSIKCEQNLGHDTMYWYKQDSKKFLKIMFSYNNKELIINETVPNRFSPKSPDKAHLNLHINSLELGDSAVYFCASINSGSGNTIYFGEGSWLTVV.

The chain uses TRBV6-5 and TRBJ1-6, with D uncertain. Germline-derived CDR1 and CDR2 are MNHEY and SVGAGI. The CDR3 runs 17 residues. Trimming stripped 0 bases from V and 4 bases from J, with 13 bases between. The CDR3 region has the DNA TGTGCCAGCAGTTACTCCCTCCAGGAAGGATATAATTCACCCCTCCACTTT. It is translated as CASSYSLQEGYNSPLHF.

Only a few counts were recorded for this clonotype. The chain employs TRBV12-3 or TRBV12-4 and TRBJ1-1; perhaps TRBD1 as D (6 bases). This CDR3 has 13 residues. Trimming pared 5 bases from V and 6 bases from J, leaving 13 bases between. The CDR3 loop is CASSLGGGAEAFF. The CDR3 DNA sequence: TGTGCCAGCAGTCTAGGAGGGGGGGCTGAAGCTTTCTTT.

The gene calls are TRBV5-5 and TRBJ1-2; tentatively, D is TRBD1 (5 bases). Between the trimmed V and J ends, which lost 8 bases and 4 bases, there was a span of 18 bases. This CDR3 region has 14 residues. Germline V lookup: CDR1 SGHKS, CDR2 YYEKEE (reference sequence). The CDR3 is CARAGGADPYGYTF. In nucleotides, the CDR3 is TGTGCCAGAGCTGGAGGGGCGGACCCCTATGGCTACACCTTC.

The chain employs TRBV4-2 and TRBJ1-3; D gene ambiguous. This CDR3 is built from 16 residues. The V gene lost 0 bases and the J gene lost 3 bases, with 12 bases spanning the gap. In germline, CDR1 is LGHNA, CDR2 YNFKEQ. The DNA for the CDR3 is TGTGCCAGCAGCCAAGACGGGCTTGGGTATGGAAACACCATATATTTT. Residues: CASSQDGLGYGNTIYF.

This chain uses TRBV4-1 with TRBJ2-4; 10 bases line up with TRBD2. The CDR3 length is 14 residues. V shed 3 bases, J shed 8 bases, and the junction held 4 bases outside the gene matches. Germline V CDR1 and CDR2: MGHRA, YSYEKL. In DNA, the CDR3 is TGCGCCAGCAGCCAGAGCGGGGGGGCGCACATTCAGTACTTC. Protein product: CASSQSGGAHIQYF.

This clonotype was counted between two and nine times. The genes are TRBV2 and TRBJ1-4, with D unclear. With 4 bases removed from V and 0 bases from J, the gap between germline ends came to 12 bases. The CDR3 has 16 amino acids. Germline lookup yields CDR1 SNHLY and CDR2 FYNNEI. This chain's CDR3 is CASSVIRSTTNEKLFF. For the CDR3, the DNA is TGTGCCAGCAGTGTTATAAGAAGTACAACTAATGAAAAACTGTTTTTT.

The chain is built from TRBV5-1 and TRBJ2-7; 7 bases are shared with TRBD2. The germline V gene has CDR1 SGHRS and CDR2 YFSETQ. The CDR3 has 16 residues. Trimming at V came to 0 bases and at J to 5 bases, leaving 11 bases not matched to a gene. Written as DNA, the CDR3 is TGCGCCAGCAGCTTGGGGGAGGGGATGGCGAACGACGAGCAGTACTTC. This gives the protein CASSLGEGMANDEQYF. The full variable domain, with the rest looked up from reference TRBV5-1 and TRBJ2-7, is KAGVTQTPRYLIKTRGQQVTLSCSPISGHRSVSWYQQTPGQGLQFLFEYFSETQRNKGNFPGRFSGRQFSNSRSEMNVSTLELGDSALYLCASSLGEGMANDEQYFGPGTRLTVT.

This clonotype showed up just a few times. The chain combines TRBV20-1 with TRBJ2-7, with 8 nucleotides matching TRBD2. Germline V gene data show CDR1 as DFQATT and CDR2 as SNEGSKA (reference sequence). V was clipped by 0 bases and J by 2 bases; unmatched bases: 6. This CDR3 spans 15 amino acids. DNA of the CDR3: TGCAGTGCTAGAGATCGCCTAGCGGGTACCTACGAGCAGTACTTC. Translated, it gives CSARDRLAGTYEQYF.

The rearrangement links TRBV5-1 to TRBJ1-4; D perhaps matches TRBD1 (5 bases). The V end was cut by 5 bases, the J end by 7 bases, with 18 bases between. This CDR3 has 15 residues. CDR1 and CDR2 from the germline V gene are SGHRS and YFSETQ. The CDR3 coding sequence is TGCGCCAGCAGTCCTGACCTAGGCACAGGTGAAAAACTGTTTTTT. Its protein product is CASSPDLGTGEKLFF.

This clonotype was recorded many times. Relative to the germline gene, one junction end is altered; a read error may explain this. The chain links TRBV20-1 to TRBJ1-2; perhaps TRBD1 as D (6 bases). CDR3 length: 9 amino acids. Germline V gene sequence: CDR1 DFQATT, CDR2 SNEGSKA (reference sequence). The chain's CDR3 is CSARAGEAF. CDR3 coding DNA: TGCAGTGCTAGAGCAGGGGAGGCCTTC.

CDR3 region: CASSPFRAGELFF. The CDR3 DNA sequence: TGTGCCAGCAGCCCCTTTAGGGCCGGGGAGCTGTTTTTT. The chain is built from TRBV3-1 and TRBJ2-2; D ambiguous. The V end was cut by 4 bases, the J end by 6 bases, with 9 bases between. The CDR3 has 13 residues. In germline, CDR1 is LGHDT, CDR2 YNNKEL (reference sequence).

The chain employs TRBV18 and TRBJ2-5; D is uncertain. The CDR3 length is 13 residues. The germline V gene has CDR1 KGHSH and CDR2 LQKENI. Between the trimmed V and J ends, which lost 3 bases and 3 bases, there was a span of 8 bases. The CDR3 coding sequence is TGTGCCAGCTCACCCATGGTCAAAGAGACCCAGTACTTC. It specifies CASSPMVKETQYF.

The CDR3, as DNA: TGTGCCAGCAGCTCCGTTGGAGGCTATGGCTACACCTTC. It is translated as CASSSVGGYGYTF. The chain uses TRBV7-2 and TRBJ1-2; no clear D gene. The CDR3 has 13 residues. The germline V gene encodes CDR1 SGHTA and CDR2 FQGNSA. The V end lost 4 bases, the J end lost 4 bases, and 10 bases lay between the germline ends.

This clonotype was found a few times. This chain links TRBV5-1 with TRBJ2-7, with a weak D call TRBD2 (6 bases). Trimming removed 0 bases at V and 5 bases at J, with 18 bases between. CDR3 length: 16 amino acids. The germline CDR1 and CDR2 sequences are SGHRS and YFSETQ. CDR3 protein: CASSLATWGLGNEQYF. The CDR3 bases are TGCGCCAGCAGCTTGGCCACTTGGGGACTCGGCAACGAGCAGTACTTC.

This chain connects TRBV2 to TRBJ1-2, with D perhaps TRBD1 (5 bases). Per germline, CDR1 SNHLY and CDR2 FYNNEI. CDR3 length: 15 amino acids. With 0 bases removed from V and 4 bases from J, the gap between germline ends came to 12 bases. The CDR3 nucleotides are TGTGCCAGCAGTGAAGCGGGGGGAACCACCTATGGCTACACCTTC. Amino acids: CASSEAGGTTYGYTF.

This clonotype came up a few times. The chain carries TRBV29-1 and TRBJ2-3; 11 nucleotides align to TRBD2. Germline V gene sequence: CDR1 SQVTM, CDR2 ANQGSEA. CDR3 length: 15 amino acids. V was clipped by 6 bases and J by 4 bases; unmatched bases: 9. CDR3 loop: CSVLRLAGKADTQYF. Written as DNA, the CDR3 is TGCAGCGTACTACGACTAGCGGGGAAGGCAGATACGCAGTATTTT.

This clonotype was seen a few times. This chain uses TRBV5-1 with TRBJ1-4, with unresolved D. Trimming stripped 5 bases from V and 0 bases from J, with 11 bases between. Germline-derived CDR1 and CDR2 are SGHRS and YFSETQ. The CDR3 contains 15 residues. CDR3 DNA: TGCGCCAGCAGATCCGACCGGACAACTAATGAAAAACTGTTTTTT. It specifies CASRSDRTTNEKLFF.

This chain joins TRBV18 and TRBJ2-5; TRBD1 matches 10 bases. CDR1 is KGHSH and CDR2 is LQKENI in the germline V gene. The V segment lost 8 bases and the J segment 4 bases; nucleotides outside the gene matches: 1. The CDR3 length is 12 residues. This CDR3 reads CASGTGAETQYF. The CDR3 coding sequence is TGTGCCAGCGGGACAGGGGCAGAGACCCAGTACTTC.

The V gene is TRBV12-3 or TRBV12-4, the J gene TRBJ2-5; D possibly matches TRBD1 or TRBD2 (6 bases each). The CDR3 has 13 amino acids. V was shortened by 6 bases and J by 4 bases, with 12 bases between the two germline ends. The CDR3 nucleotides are TGTGCCAGCAGATTCGGGGGCGCAGAGACCCAGTACTTC. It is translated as CASRFGGAETQYF.